The rows below give T cell receptor beta chains drawn from one sample of a study of T cell responses to AZD1222 COVID-19 vaccine. Sequenced by immunoSEQ multiplex PCR; TCRdb stores in-frame clones only, minus some. The sample records about 120,000 clones, more than 80% being singletons. The sample consisted of peripheral blood, taken on day 0 of AZD1222 vaccination. The receptors derive from an adult in good health. The CDR3 runs from the conserved cysteine through the conserved F or W. A D gene is named only where the DNA matches it firmly. A row's size may be missing; if present it is once, few, many or a size class.

V gene	D gene	clone size	J gene	CDR3 protein	CDR3 DNA
TRBV5-1	.	.	TRBJ1-1	CASSPEGSGYRATEAFF	TGCGCCAGCAGCCCGGAGGGGTCAGGATACCGCGCAACTGAAGCTTTCTTT
TRBV7-2	.	few	TRBJ2-1	CASSLGPNNEQFF	TGTGCCAGCAGCTTAGGGCCTAACAATGAGCAGTTCTTC
TRBV18	.	.	TRBJ1-6	CASSLQGTGNSPLHF	TGTGCCAGCTCACTACAGGGCACGGGGAATTCACCCCTCCACTTT
TRBV14	TRBD2	.	TRBJ2-1	CASSQMGGTSDYGWQFF	TGTGCCAGCAGCCAGATGGGTGGGACTAGCGACTACGGGTGGCAGTTCTTC
TRBV5-6	TRBD1	.	TRBJ1-5	CASSIKRTGRITGPQHF	TGTGCCAGCAGCATCAAAAGGACAGGGAGGATCACAGGTCCCCAGCATTTT
TRBV6-6	.	.	TRBJ1-1	CASSYPWDRNTEAFF	TGTGCCAGCAGTTACCCTTGGGACCGGAACACTGAAGCTTTCTTT
TRBV7-8	.	.	TRBJ1-2	CASSPSRPKYRRLNYGYTF	TGTGCCAGCAGCCCAAGCCGCCCTAAGTACCGTCGACTTAACTATGGCTACACCTTC
TRBV6-4	.	.	TRBJ1-1	CASSDREGTEAFF	TGTGCCAGCAGTGATAGGGAAGGGACTGAAGCTTTCTTT
TRBV5-1	.	.	TRBJ1-6	CASSFGGAGTNSPLHF	TGCGCCAGCAGCTTCGGAGGGGCCGGAACCAATTCACCCCTCCACTTT
TRBV24-1	.	once	TRBJ1-5	CATSPGTNVGNQPQHF	TGTGCCACCAGTCCCGGGACTAACGTTGGCAATCAGCCCCAGCATTTT
TRBV28	TRBD1	.	TRBJ1-5	CASSFGGGLNQPQHF	TGTGCCAGCAGCTTTGGAGGGGGCCTTAATCAGCCCCAGCATTTT
TRBV9	.	.	TRBJ2-1	CASSVNLPGRDNEQFF	TGTGCCAGCAGCGTAAATCTTCCGGGACGCGACAATGAGCAGTTCTTC
TRBV6-5	.	.	TRBJ1-6	CASSREWSSPLHF	TGTGCCAGCAGTAGGGAGTGGAGTTCACCCCTCCACTTT
TRBV19	.	.	TRBJ1-2	CASSILEPVNYGYTF	TGTGCCAGTAGTATCTTGGAGCCGGTCAACTATGGCTACACCTTC
TRBV19	.	.	TRBJ1-5	CASSPSRVQPQHF	TGTGCCAGTAGCCCCAGTAGAGTTCAGCCCCAGCATTTT
TRBV28	.	.	TRBJ1-4	CASIGLGKLFF	TGTGCCAGCATAGGGTTAGGAAAACTGTTTTTT
TRBV12-3/TRBV12-4	.	.	TRBJ2-3	CASSYGEGDTQYF	TGTGCCAGCAGTTATGGTGAGGGAGATACGCAGTATTTT
TRBV7-2	TRBD1	.	TRBJ1-4	CASSLQGGSEKLFF	TGTGCCAGCAGCTTACAGGGGGGGAGTGAAAAACTGTTTTTT
TRBV7-9	.	once	TRBJ2-7	CASSPPGLQYEQYF	TGTGCCAGCAGCCCTCCGGGACTCCAGTACGAGCAGTACTTC
TRBV6-1	.	.	TRBJ1-6	CASSDRALYGNSPLHF	TGTGCCAGCAGTGACCGGGCCCTCTATGGGAATTCACCCCTCCACTTT
TRBV18	.	.	TRBJ2-1	CASSPGEVGRVGQFF	TGTGCCAGCTCACCGGGAGAGGTGGGACGGGTCGGGCAGTTCTTC
TRBV30	.	.	TRBJ1-6	CAWATGLNSPLHF	TGTGCCTGGGCTACGGGCTTAAATTCACCCCTCCACTTT
TRBV19	.	.	TRBJ2-1	CASSKQEATVSEQFF	TGTGCCAGTAGTAAACAGGAAGCCACCGTAAGTGAGCAGTTCTTC
TRBV24-1	TRBD1	.	TRBJ2-2	CATSDRQGAGELFF	TGTGCCACCAGTGACAGACAGGGTGCCGGGGAGCTGTTTTTT
TRBV9	.	.	TRBJ1-2	CASSVAARHSYTF	TGTGCCAGCAGCGTAGCCGCCAGACACAGCTACACCTTC
TRBV5-1	.	.	TRBJ1-3	CASSLAGDRSGNTIYF	TGCGCCAGCAGCTTGGCAGGGGATCGCTCTGGAAACACCATATATTTT
TRBV13	.	.	TRBJ1-1	CASSTGQQMPMNTEAFF	TGTGCCAGCAGCACCGGACAGCAGATGCCCATGAACACTGAAGCTTTCTTT
TRBV27	.	.	TRBJ1-1	CASSLWGPNTEAFF	TGTGCCAGCAGTCTGTGGGGCCCGAACACTGAAGCTTTCTTT
TRBV6-5	TRBD1	once	TRBJ2-5	CASREDRPKKTQYF	TGTGCCAGCAGGGAGGACAGGCCCAAGAAGACCCAGTACTTC
TRBV29-1	.	.	TRBJ1-1	CSVETGFSTFF	TGCAGCGTTGAAACAGGGTTTTCGACTTTCTTT
TRBV6-5	.	.	TRBJ2-3	CASSLTGPDTQYF	TGTGCCAGCAGCTTGACAGGACCAGATACGCAGTATTTT
TRBV29-1	.	.	TRBJ1-1	CSVEPAGGTEAFF	TGCAGCGTTGAACCCGCCGGTGGCACTGAAGCTTTCTTT
TRBV4-2	.	.	TRBJ1-5	CASSQVSGDNQPQHF	TGTGCCAGCAGCCAAGTATCAGGAGACAATCAGCCCCAGCATTTT
TRBV2	.	once	TRBJ1-5	CASSGPSFSNQPQHF	TGTGCCAGCAGTGGACCAAGCTTTAGCAATCAGCCCCAGCATTTT
TRBV5-1	.	.	TRBJ1-1	CASSPVGERGKAFF	TGCGCCAGCAGCCCGGTGGGGGAGCGAGGGAAAGCTTTCTTT
TRBV19	.	once	TRBJ2-2	CASSLAHTGELFF	TGTGCCAGTAGTTTGGCGCACACCGGGGAGCTGTTTTTT
TRBV6-5	.	.	TRBJ2-1	CASSSPTGRYYNEQFF	TGTGCCAGCAGTTCTCCCACAGGGAGGTACTACAATGAGCAGTTCTTC
TRBV9	.	.	TRBJ2-7	CASSANPGHPSYEQYF	TGTGCCAGCAGCGCGAACCCAGGACACCCTTCCTACGAGCAGTACTTC
TRBV29-1	.	.	TRBJ1-3	CSVQFSGNTIYF	TGCAGCGTTCAATTCTCTGGAAACACCATATATTTT
TRBV4-1	.	.	TRBJ2-6	CASSQEQGSGANVLTF	TGCGCCAGCAGCCAGGAACAGGGCTCTGGGGCCAACGTCCTGACTTTC
TRBV5-4	.	.	TRBJ1-1	CASSLGGSWNTEAFF	TGTGCCAGCAGCTTGGGGGGGTCCTGGAACACTGAAGCTTTCTTT
TRBV28	TRBD1	.	TRBJ1-2	CASREPRGRIGYTF	TGTGCCAGCAGGGAGCCGAGGGGGCGCATCGGCTACACCTTC
TRBV5-6	.	.	TRBJ1-2	CASSVDRNYGYTF	TGTGCCAGCAGCGTTGACAGGAACTATGGCTACACCTTC
TRBV14	.	.	TRBJ2-5	CASSQERTQYF	TGTGCCAGCAGCCAAGAGAGGACCCAGTACTTC
TRBV11-2	.	.	TRBJ2-7	CASSLEISYEQYF	TGTGCCAGCAGCTTAGAGATTTCCTACGAGCAGTACTTC
TRBV29-1	.	.	TRBJ1-1	CSVENFSPPQAFF	TGCAGCGTTGAAAACTTTTCCCCCCCTCAAGCTTTCTTT
TRBV19	.	.	TRBJ1-3	CASRSGDSGNTIYF	TGTGCCAGTAGGTCCGGGGACTCTGGAAACACCATATATTTT
TRBV6-6	.	.	TRBJ1-1	CASSYTEMNTEAFF	TGTGCCAGCAGTTATACAGAAATGAACACTGAAGCTTTCTTT
TRBV28	.	.	TRBJ2-3	CASSLYTDTQYF	TGTGCCAGCAGTTTATATACAGATACGCAGTATTTT
TRBV4-1	.	.	TRBJ2-7	CASSQEGTVYEQYF	TGCGCCAGCAGCCAAGAGGGTACGGTGTACGAGCAGTACTTC
TRBV9	.	.	TRBJ2-7	CASSRGTDLLVGEQYF	TGTGCCAGCAGCCGGGGGACAGACTTACTAGTGGGGGAGCAGTACTTC
TRBV19	.	.	TRBJ1-2	CASSPPWANYGYTF	TGTGCCAGTAGTCCCCCCTGGGCTAACTATGGCTACACCTTC
TRBV6-5	TRBD1	.	TRBJ2-7	CASSYSHRGLEQYF	TGTGCCAGCAGTTACTCACACAGGGGGCTCGAGCAGTACTTC
TRBV9	.	.	TRBJ2-7	CASSEVGDHEQYF	TGTGCCAGCAGCGAGGTGGGGGATCACGAGCAGTACTTC
TRBV11-1	.	.	TRBJ2-1	CASSLAGRAGSQFF	TGTGCCAGCAGCTTAGCCGGTAGGGCAGGATCACAGTTCTTC
TRBV28	TRBD1	.	TRBJ1-2	CASSLSTGGSYGYTF	TGTGCCAGCAGTTTATCAACAGGGGGCAGCTATGGCTACACCTTC
TRBV28	.	.	TRBJ1-1	CASSPIAPPEAFF	TGTGCCAGCAGCCCTATTGCCCCACCTGAAGCTTTCTTT
TRBV11-2	.	.	TRBJ1-3	CASSLMGRNTIYF	TGTGCCAGCAGCTTAATGGGGCGGAACACCATATATTTT
TRBV28	.	.	TRBJ1-2	CASRLQGFYGYTF	TGTGCCAGCAGACTACAGGGTTTTTATGGCTACACCTTC
TRBV11-2	.	.	TRBJ2-1	CASSYRGGISEQFF	TGTGCCAGCAGCTACCGGGGCGGGATCAGTGAGCAGTTCTTC